Following are 23 T cell receptor beta chains from one sample sequenced in a study of shared clonotypes between healthy human individuals. This table comes from immunoSEQ multiplex PCR, and its TCRdb copy is limited to in-frame clones, with some not included. The repertoire holds approximately 1.9 million clones, with roughly 95% as singletons. As defined, naive CD8 cells were CD45RO-negative and positively selected for CCR7, with terminally differentiated effector memory CD45RA+ cells excluded. Material: naive CD8+ T cells from PBMCs. These TCRs come from a man between 18 and 29 years old in good health. Some clones in this sample may be carry-over from other donors' samples.

The V and J genes are TRBV12-2 and TRBJ2-1; the table's D call, TRBD2, was not checked against the DNA. TRBV12-2 is a known pseudogene. The CDR3 contains 16 residues. For the CDR3, the DNA is TGTGCAAGTCGCTGCGGTAGCGGGAGCCGAGACAATGAGCAGTTCTTC. Translating gives CASRCGSGSRDNEQFF.

The chain uses TRBV27 and TRBJ2-2; D call uncertain. The germline CDR1 and CDR2 sequences are MNHEY and SMNVEV (reference sequence). The CDR3 is made up of 14 amino acids. V was clipped by 3 bases and J by 2 bases, with 7 bases between them. The CDR3 nucleotides are TGTGCCAGCAGTTTGGCTTTTAACACCGGGGAGCTGTTTTTT. Protein product: CASSLAFNTGELFF.

The V and J genes are TRBV2 and TRBJ2-4; TRBD2 matches at 10 bases. The CDR3 is 16 amino acids. Trimming took 1 base from V and 7 from J; bases not matched to a gene: 7. The germline V gene encodes CDR1 SNHLY and CDR2 FYNNEI. Here the CDR3 DNA reads TGTGCCAGCAGTGAAGTCGGGGGACTAGCGCTTAACATTCAGTACTTC. This gives the protein CASSEVGGLALNIQYF.

The chain joins TRBV7-3 to TRBJ2-7; TRBD2 agrees at 10 bases. Germline lookup yields CDR1 SGHTA and CDR2 FQGTGA. V lost 5 bases, J lost 3 bases, and 7 bases stayed unmatched. The CDR3 totals 15 residues. The CDR3 DNA sequence: TGTGCCAGCAGCAAACGGGCTAGCGGGAGCTACGAGCAGTACTTC. It specifies CASSKRASGSYEQYF.

The genes are TRBV14 and TRBJ2-5; no clear D gene. Germline V gene lookup returns CDR1 SGHDN and CDR2 FVKESK. V shed 1 base and J shed 0 bases, with 9 bases lying between them. CDR3 length equals 15 residues. The CDR3 is CASSQGPAYQETQYF. Here the CDR3 DNA reads TGTGCCAGCAGCCAAGGACCAGCGTACCAAGAGACCCAGTACTTC.

A single count supports this clone. The chain has TRBV7-9 and TRBJ1-2; no clear D. Germline CDR1 reads SEHNR; CDR2 reads FQNEAQ (reference sequence). The CDR3 runs to 13 residues. Trimming took off 1 base at V and 6 bases at J, with 9 bases between the two ends. The CDR3 spells CASSLVPSDGYTF. In nucleotides, the CDR3 is TGTGCCAGCAGCTTAGTCCCCAGCGATGGCTACACCTTC.

Written as DNA, the CDR3 is TGTGCTAGTGGTTTGGCCACCCATCCGAAACAGCGGGAGTACTTC. Its protein is CASGLATHPKQREYF. The chain is built from TRBV12-5 and TRBJ2-7; D possibly corresponds to TRBD2 (6 bases). V shed 1 base and J shed 11 bases, with 21 bases lying between them. Germline CDR1 is LGHNT and CDR2 is FRNRAP. The CDR3 length is 15 residues.

This sequence joins TRBV15 and TRBJ2-1; 9 bases are shared with TRBD2. V shed 0 bases, J shed 3 bases, and the junction held 9 bases outside the gene matches. The CDR3 runs to 18 residues. Germline V lookup: CDR1 LNHNV, CDR2 YYDKDF (reference sequence). CDR3 protein: CATSRDWREGPIYNEQFF. As DNA, the CDR3 is TGTGCCACCAGCAGAGACTGGCGGGAGGGCCCTATCTACAATGAGCAGTTCTTC.

The gene calls are TRBV27 and TRBJ1-5; D not certain. V dropped 4 bases and J dropped 7 bases, with 11 bases sitting between them. The CDR3 consists of 13 residues. Germline assignment: CDR1 MNHEY and CDR2 SMNVEV (reference sequence). The CDR3 DNA reads as TGTGCCAGCAGTTCTTTTAGGTACCAGCCCCAGCATTTT. Encoded protein: CASSSFRYQPQHF.

The V and J genes are TRBV27 and TRBJ2-3; D not certain. Germline loops: CDR1 MNHEY, CDR2 SMNVEV (reference sequence). V was shortened by 4 bases and J by 4 bases, with 6 bases between the two germline ends. The CDR3 loop spans 12 amino acids. In DNA, the CDR3 is TGTGCCAGCAGTTACCCTTCAGATACGCAGTATTTT. This codes for CASSYPSDTQYF.

In this sample, this clone turned up once. V and J are TRBV7-9 and TRBJ2-1, with no clear D. The V gene's germline CDR1 is SEHNR and CDR2 FQNEAQ (reference sequence). CDR3 length: 15 residues. Trimming stripped 3 bases from V and 4 bases from J, with 13 bases between. The CDR3 region has the DNA TGTGCCAGCAGCTTGCAATTGGCGGTTTACAATGAGCAGTTCTTC. The encoded protein is CASSLQLAVYNEQFF.

The CDR3 loop reads CATRLAGGGEQYF. CDR3 DNA: TGTGCCACAAGACTAGCGGGAGGGGGCGAGCAGTACTTC. This chain connects TRBV19 to TRBJ2-7; 14 nucleotides align to TRBD2. The CDR3 contains 13 residues. V shed 10 bases and J 6 bases; nucleotides not matched to a gene: 5. Germline lookup yields CDR1 LNHDA and CDR2 SQIVND (reference sequence).

The chain uses TRBV2 and TRBJ2-1; 9 bases match TRBD2. J lost 8 bases, V lost 6 bases, and 2 bases had no gene match. CDR1 SNHLY and CDR2 FYNNEI come from the germline V gene. The CDR3 consists of 12 residues. CDR3 sequence: CASRREGDEQFF. CDR3 DNA: TGTGCCAGCAGGCGGGAGGGGGATGAGCAGTTCTTC.

This chain uses TRBV7-3 with TRBJ2-1; D may correspond to TRBD1 or TRBD2 (5 bases each). CDR3 length equals 12 residues. Between the trimmed V and J ends, which lost 5 bases and 7 bases, there was a span of 9 bases. Germline V gives CDR1 SGHTA, CDR2 FQGTGA. The chain's CDR3 is CASSDGTNEQFF. CDR3 in DNA: TGTGCCAGCAGCGATGGGACGAATGAGCAGTTCTTC.

This chain links TRBV6-5 with TRBJ1-2; TRBD1 agrees at 7 bases. CDR1 and CDR2 (germline): MNHEY, SVGAGI. The CDR3 covers 15 residues. V shed 10 bases and J 0 bases; nucleotides not matched to a gene: 11. The CDR3 DNA sequence: TGTGCCACCCTACCCAAAGGGACAGCTAACTATGGCTACACCTTC. Protein: CATLPKGTANYGYTF.

The chain recombines TRBV9 with TRBJ1-5; 8 bases line up with TRBD1. V was pared by 4 bases and J by 0 bases, with 3 bases of the junction left unmatched. The CDR3 loop spans 15 amino acids. Germline CDR1 is SGDLS and CDR2 is YYNGEE. In nucleotides, the CDR3 is TGTGCCAGCAGCCGGACAGGGAATAGCAATCAGCCCCAGCATTTT. Its protein product is CASSRTGNSNQPQHF.

This clone has a single count. The chain carries TRBV4-3 and TRBJ2-7; perhaps TRBD1 as D (7 bases). CDR3 length: 13 residues. CDR1 is LGHNA, CDR2 YSLEER, per germline. V shed 4 bases and J shed 7 bases, with 14 bases lying between them. CDR3 residues: CASSLHRGGEQYF. CDR3 nucleotide sequence: TGCGCCAGCAGCCTTCACAGGGGAGGAGAGCAGTACTTC.

This rearrangement joins TRBV7-6 to TRBJ2-1, with 8 bases identical to TRBD2. The CDR3 runs 14 residues. Losses at the gene ends were 1 base for V and 8 bases for J; bases not matched to a gene: 4. The germline V gene has CDR1 SGHVS and CDR2 FNYEAQ. The CDR3 DNA reads as TGTGCCAGCAGCTTAGAAAATAGCGGGGATGAGCAGTTCTTC. This encodes CASSLENSGDEQFF.

The chain couples TRBV2 to TRBJ2-7; D call uncertain. Germline V gives CDR1 SNHLY, CDR2 FYNNEI. This CDR3 has 12 amino acids. Trimming cost V 2 bases and J 5 bases, with 7 bases left between them. The DNA for the CDR3 is TGTGCCAGCAGTGAACTAAACGACGAGCAGTACTTC. Residues: CASSELNDEQYF. Together with reference TRBV2 and TRBJ2-7, the CDR3 gives the full variable domain: EPEVTQTPSHQVTQMGQEVILRCVPISNHLYFYWYRQILGQKVEFLVSFYNNEISEKSEIFDDQFSVERPDGSNFTLKIRSTKLEDSAMYFCASSELNDEQYFGPGTRLTVT.

This chain connects TRBV10-3 to TRBJ1-4; TRBD1 is a possible D gene (5 bases). Trimming took 0 bases from V and 8 from J, leaving 13 bases between them. CDR3 length: 15 residues. Germline lookup yields CDR1 ENHRY and CDR2 SYGVKD. The CDR3 here is CAISESLGRGEKLFF. CDR3 DNA sequence: TGTGCCATCAGTGAGTCGCTGGGAAGGGGAGAAAAACTGTTTTTT.

The J gene is TRBJ1-2, the V gene TRBV19; 7 bases align to TRBD1. The CDR3 is 16 residues long. CDR1 is LNHDA, CDR2 SQIVND, per germline (reference sequence). J was trimmed by 4 bases and V by 5 bases; bases with no gene match: 13. The CDR3 bases are TGTGCCAGTAGTGGTGACGGGACAGCTCACCTCTATGGCTACACCTTC. It specifies CASSGDGTAHLYGYTF.

V gene TRBV11-2 combines with J gene TRBJ2-5, with a possible D match to TRBD2 (6 bases). From germline, CDR1 is SGHAT and CDR2 FQNNGV. Trimming removed 5 bases from V and 3 bases from J, with 13 bases in between. This CDR3 is built from 14 residues. The CDR3 protein is CASSQRDSEETQYF. The CDR3 region has the DNA TGTGCCAGCAGCCAGAGGGACTCGGAAGAGACCCAGTACTTC. Full variable domain (outside the CDR3, taken from reference TRBV11-2 and TRBJ2-5): EAGVAQSPRYKIIEKRQSVAFWCNPISGHATLYWYQQILGQGPKLLIQFQNNGVVDDSQLPKDRFSAERLKGVDSTLKIQPAKLEDSAVYLCASSQRDSEETQYFGPGTRLLVL.

Remarks on this clone: This same CDR3 is encoded by further DNA sequences in the sample. The chain recombines TRBV5-5 with TRBJ2-7; a weak D match, TRBD2 (5 bases). Looked up from germline, CDR1 is SGHKS and CDR2 is YYEKEE (reference sequence). V was pared by 0 bases and J by 2 bases, with 6 bases between. This CDR3 is built from 13 residues. CDR3 DNA sequence: TGTGCCAGCAGCTTGGGCGGGCCCTACGAGCAGTACTTC. This gives the protein CASSLGGPYEQYF.